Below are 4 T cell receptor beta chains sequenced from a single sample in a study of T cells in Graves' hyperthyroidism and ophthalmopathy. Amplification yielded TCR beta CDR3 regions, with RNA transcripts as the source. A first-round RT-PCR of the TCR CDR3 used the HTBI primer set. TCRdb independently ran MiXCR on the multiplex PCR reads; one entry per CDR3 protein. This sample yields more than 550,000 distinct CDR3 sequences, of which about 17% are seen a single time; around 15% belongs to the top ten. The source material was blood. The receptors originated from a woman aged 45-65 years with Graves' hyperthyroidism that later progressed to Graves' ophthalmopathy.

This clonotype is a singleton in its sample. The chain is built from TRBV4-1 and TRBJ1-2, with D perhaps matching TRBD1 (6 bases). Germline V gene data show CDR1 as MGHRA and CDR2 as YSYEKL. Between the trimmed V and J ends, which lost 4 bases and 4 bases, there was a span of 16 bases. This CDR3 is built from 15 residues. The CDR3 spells CASSPFLQGGYGYTF. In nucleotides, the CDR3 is TGCGCCAGCAGCCCCTTCCTACAGGGAGGCTATGGCTACACCTTC.

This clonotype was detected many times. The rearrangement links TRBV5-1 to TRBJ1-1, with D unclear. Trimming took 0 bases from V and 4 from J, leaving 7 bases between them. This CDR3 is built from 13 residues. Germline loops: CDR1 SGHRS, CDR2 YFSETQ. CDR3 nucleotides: TGCGCCAGCAGCTTGGTAGGGATCACTGAAGCTTTCTTT. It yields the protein CASSLVGITEAFF.

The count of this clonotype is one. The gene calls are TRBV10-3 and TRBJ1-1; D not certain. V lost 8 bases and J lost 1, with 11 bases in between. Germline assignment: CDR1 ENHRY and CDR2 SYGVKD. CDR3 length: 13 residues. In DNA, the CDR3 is TGTGCCATCTCTATACGGGGGAACACTGAAGCTTTCTTT. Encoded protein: CAISIRGNTEAFF.

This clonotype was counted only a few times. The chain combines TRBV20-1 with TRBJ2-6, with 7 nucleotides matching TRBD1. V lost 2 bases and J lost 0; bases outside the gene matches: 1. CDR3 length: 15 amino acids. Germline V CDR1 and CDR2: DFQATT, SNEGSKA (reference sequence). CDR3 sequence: CSARTGASGANVLTF. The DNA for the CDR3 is TGCAGTGCTAGAACAGGGGCCTCTGGGGCCAACGTCCTGACTTTC.